A single sample gave rise to the 10 T cell receptor beta chains below, sequenced in a study of prognosis after radiotherapy for stage I lung cancer. Template was genomic DNA; TCR beta CDR3 amplified in two multiplex PCR rounds. Initially, in first-round PCR, primers specific to each TRBV and TRBJ gene were used. TCRdb recomputed calls from the multiplex PCR reads with MiXCR, one row per CDR3 protein. Here the sample spans approximately 11,000 distinct CDR3 sequences, roughly 56% being singletons. The sample here was PBMCs, taken before or after stereotactic body radiation therapy (not recorded which). Receptors were obtained from a donor over 45 with non-small cell lung cancer.

This clonotype was seen many times. The J gene is TRBJ2-5, the V gene TRBV7-3; unclear D gene. CDR3 length: 13 amino acids. Looked up from germline, CDR1 is SGHTA and CDR2 is FQGTGA. Trimming removed 2 bases at V and 4 bases at J, with 8 bases between. The CDR3 is CASSLRPRETQYF. The CDR3 nucleotides are TGTGCCAGCAGCTTACGTCCTAGAGAGACCCAGTACTTC.

This clonotype was detected ten times or more. The V gene is TRBV7-9, the J gene TRBJ2-7; weak D call: TRBD1 (5 bases). The V end was cut by 8 bases, the J end by 9 bases, with 20 bases between. In germline, CDR1 is SEHNR, CDR2 FQNEAQ (reference sequence). The CDR3 length is 13 residues. The CDR3 spells CASRLSQGNPQYF. The DNA for the CDR3 is TGTGCCAGCCGACTCTCCCAGGGTAACCCGCAGTACTTC.

This clonotype was observed a handful of times. The chain uses TRBV6-5 and TRBJ2-7; 8 bases agree with TRBD2. CDR3 length: 14 residues. With V trimmed by 7 bases and J by 4 bases, 9 bases remained unmatched. Germline V gene lookup returns CDR1 MNHEY and CDR2 SVGAGI. CDR3 nucleotide sequence: TGTGCCAGCATTGCTCGACTAGCGACATACGAGCAGTACTTC. This sequence encodes CASIARLATYEQYF.

Comments on this clonotype: A read error is likely here: a far larger clone is one base away. The V gene is TRBV6-4, the J gene TRBJ2-5; the D gene is possibly TRBD1 (6 bases). V dropped 6 bases and J dropped 2 bases, with 13 bases sitting between them. Germline-derived CDR1 and CDR2 are MRHNA and SNTAGT. CDR3 length: 14 amino acids. The CDR3 region is CASRRQAAQETQYF. The DNA for the CDR3 is TGTGCCAGCAGACGACAGGCCGCACAAGAGACCCAGTACTTC.

This clonotype was detected only once. The chain links TRBV5-1 to TRBJ2-1, with a weak D call TRBD1 (6 bases). The ends were cut back, 4 bases at V and 8 bases at J, with 13 bases in the middle. The CDR3 length is 13 residues. Germline values: CDR1 SGHRS, CDR2 YFSETQ. In nucleotides, the CDR3 is TGCGCCAGCAGCCAGCAGGGGATCGATGAGCAGTTCTTC. This translates into CASSQQGIDEQFF.

The sample holds many counts of this clonotype. The chain uses TRBV19 and TRBJ2-5; 13 bases are a match to TRBD2. Germline CDR1 reads LNHDA; CDR2 reads SQIVND (reference sequence). J gave up 5 bases and V 3 bases, and 3 bases lay outside the gene matches. The CDR3 contains 15 residues. CDR3 sequence reads: CASSILTSGRETQYF. The CDR3 nucleotides are TGTGCCAGTAGTATTTTGACTAGCGGGAGGGAGACCCAGTACTTC.

This clonotype qualifies as medium-sized (0.01 to 0.1%). CDR3 protein: CSARDPRRGGNQPQHF. The CDR3 nucleotides are TGCAGTGCTAGAGATCCCCGGAGGGGCGGCAATCAGCCCCAGCATTTT. V gene TRBV20-1 combines with J gene TRBJ1-5, with D perhaps matching TRBD1 (5 bases). CDR3 length: 16 residues. Per the germline V gene, CDR1 is DFQATT and CDR2 is SNEGSKA (reference sequence). With 0 bases removed from V and 2 bases from J, the gap between germline ends came to 14 bases.

This clonotype was counted between two and nine times. Since a much larger clone is just one base distant, this may be a read error. The chain links TRBV12-3 or TRBV12-4 to TRBJ2-3; D gene uncertain. The CDR3 length is 12 residues. The CDR3 nucleotides read TGTGCCTGCAGCCTAGGCACAGATACGCAGTATTTT. Translating gives CACSLGTDTQYF.

This clonotype is medium-sized within its sample. The DNA of the CDR3 is TGCGCCAGCAGCCTCCCCGATTACTCTGGGGCCAACGTCCTGACTTTC. This gives the protein CASSLPDYSGANVLTF. V gene TRBV5-1 combines with J gene TRBJ2-6; D call uncertain. From germline, CDR1 is SGHRS and CDR2 YFSETQ. With 4 bases removed from V and 0 bases from J, the gap between germline ends came to 11 bases. CDR3 size: 16 residues.

This clonotype is classed as medium-sized. The V and J genes are TRBV7-3 and TRBJ2-3; D gene unclear. CDR3 length: 13 amino acids. Germline loops: CDR1 SGHTA, CDR2 FQGTGA. The V end was cut by 6 bases, the J end by 0 bases, with 7 bases between. CDR3 nucleotide sequence: TGTGCCAGCAGGAGGAGTAGCACAGATACGCAGTATTTT. It encodes CASRRSSTDTQYF.